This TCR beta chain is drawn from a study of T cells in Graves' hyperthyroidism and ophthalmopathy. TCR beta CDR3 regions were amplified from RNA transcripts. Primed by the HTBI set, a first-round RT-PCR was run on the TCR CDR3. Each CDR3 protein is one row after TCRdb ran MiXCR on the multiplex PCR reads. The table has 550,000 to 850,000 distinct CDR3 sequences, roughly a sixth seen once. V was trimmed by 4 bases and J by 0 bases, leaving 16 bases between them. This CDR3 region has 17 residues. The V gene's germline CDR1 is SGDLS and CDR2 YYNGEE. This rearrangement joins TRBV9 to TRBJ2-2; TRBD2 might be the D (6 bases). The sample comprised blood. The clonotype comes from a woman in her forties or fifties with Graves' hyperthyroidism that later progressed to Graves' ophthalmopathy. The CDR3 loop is CASSSRPGLTNTGELFF. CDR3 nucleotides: TGTGCCAGCAGCTCCCGACCGGGACTCACGAACACCGGGGAGCTGTTTTTT. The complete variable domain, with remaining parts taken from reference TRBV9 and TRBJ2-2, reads DSGVTQTPKHLITATGQRVTLRCSPRSGDLSVYWYQQSLDQGLQFLIQYYNGEERAKGNILERFSAQQFPDLHSELNLSSLELGDSALYFCASSSRPGLTNTGELFFGEGSRLTVL.